This TCR beta chain was profiled in a study of tumor-infiltrating lymphocytes in primary liver carcinoma. The overall study: All patients had surgically resected primary liver carcinoma.

The CDR3 consists of 17 residues. The V segment lost 7 bases and the J segment 7 bases; nucleotides outside the gene matches: 17. Germline CDR1 SGHRS, CDR2 YFSETQ. Priming with a constant-region primer yielded TCR beta cDNA from approximately 500 ng total RNA. ARM-PCR was slightly modified, and three nested multiplex PCR rounds with it gave rise to the TCR beta libraries. With TRBV1-TRBV30 forward primers and a C-beta reverse primer, the first two PCR rounds were run for around 11 cycles each. TCRdb independently ran MiXCR on the multiplex PCR reads; one entry per CDR3 protein. The sample yields 180,000 or so distinct CDR3 sequences, 60% seen once. Germline DNA was also extracted, and blood RNA was taken from unsorted whole blood. A remark on this clonotype: Its target is unknown. A single base separates this from a much larger clone, so it may be a read error.

Notes on the study in general: Tumor-adjacent and tumor-blood pairs shared less of their repertoires than tumor region pairs shared.

The rearrangement joins TRBV5-1 to TRBJ2-5; 12 nucleotides line up with TRBD2. Material: peripheral blood. This sequence originates from a man aged 35 to 55 with primary liver carcinoma and hepatitis B virus infection. Written as DNA, the CDR3 is TGCGCCAGCTCTCTTGTCGTACTAGCGGGAGGAAAAGGGACCCAGTACTTC. It specifies CASSLVVLAGGKGTQYF.